The rows below give T cell receptor beta chains drawn from one sample of a study of glioma-infiltrating T cells after dendritic cell vaccination. Method: immunoSEQ multiplex PCR; TCRdb's copy keeps in-frame clones and lacks some. The table shows approximately 82,000 clones, with 80% to 90% occurring only once. The source material was blood, sampled before dendritic cell vaccination. The receptors were sampled from a human donor with glioblastoma. CDR3s include the opening cysteine and the closing phenylalanine or tryptophan. The D gene is left open where the match is weak. Clone size is stated in some rows and not others, as once, few, many or a class when expanded.

v_call,d_call,clone_size,j_call,cdr3_aa,cdr3_nt
TRBV11-2,TRBD2,-,TRBJ2-1,CASSLGSGGRGYNEQFF,TGTGCCAGCAGCTTGGGAAGCGGGGGCCGGGGGTACAATGAGCAGTTCTTC
TRBV5-6,-,-,TRBJ2-5,CASSLFQQETQYF,TGTGCCAGCAGCTTGTTTCAGCAAGAGACCCAGTACTTC
TRBV5-6,TRBD1,-,TRBJ2-5,CASSLWSDRGWKTQYF,TGTGCCAGCAGCTTGTGGTCGGACAGGGGGTGGAAGACCCAGTACTTC
TRBV6-5,TRBD1,-,TRBJ2-7,CASSSPGQGAYEQYF,TGTGCCAGCAGTTCCCCCGGACAGGGTGCGTACGAGCAGTACTTC
TRBV11-2,-,few,TRBJ1-1,CASSFEGAGTEAFF,TGTGCCAGCAGCTTCGAGGGCGCAGGCACTGAAGCTTTCTTT
TRBV19,-,-,TRBJ2-7,CASSIVFSYEQYF,TGTGCCAGTAGTATTGTCTTCTCCTACGAGCAGTACTTC
TRBV6-5,-,-,TRBJ2-5,CACKTSQETQYF,TGTGCGTGCAAAACTAGCCAGGAGACCCAGTACTTC
TRBV29-1,-,-,TRBJ1-1,CSATRNGGNTEAFF,TGCAGCGCAACACGGAACGGGGGGAACACTGAAGCTTTCTTT
TRBV5-1,TRBD2,-,TRBJ2-7,CASSLPGTSGGYEQYF,TGCGCCAGCAGCTTGCCCGGGACTAGCGGGGGGTACGAGCAGTACTTC
TRBV4-1,TRBD1,-,TRBJ1-1,CASSQAGAGGTEAFF,TGCGCCAGCAGCCAAGCTGGGGCAGGGGGCACTGAAGCTTTCTTT
TRBV30,TRBD1,-,TRBJ1-4,CAWSDRGLSEKLFF,TGTGCCTGGAGTGACAGGGGGCTTAGCGAAAAACTGTTTTTT
TRBV9,-,once,TRBJ1-2,CASSVEGVGGYGYTF,TGTGCCAGCAGCGTAGAAGGGGTGGGGGGGTATGGCTACACCTTC
TRBV5-4,-,-,TRBJ2-1,CASSYGQIYNEQFF,TGTGCCAGCAGCTATGGACAGATCTACAATGAGCAGTTCTTC
TRBV19,-,once,TRBJ2-1,CASSMMGHQSSYNEQFF,TGTGCCAGTAGTATGATGGGACACCAAAGCTCCTACAATGAGCAGTTCTTC
TRBV5-4,-,-,TRBJ2-7,CASSLTGFTYEQYF,TGTGCCAGCAGCTTGACAGGGTTTACCTACGAGCAGTACTTC
TRBV6-6,TRBD1,-,TRBJ2-7,CASRTGTGEDEQYF,TGTGCCAGCAGAACCGGGACAGGGGAAGACGAGCAGTACTTC
TRBV19,-,-,TRBJ2-2,CASSAPGVDGELFF,TGTGCCAGTAGTGCACCGGGAGTGGACGGGGAGCTGTTTTTT
TRBV7-2,TRBD1,-,TRBJ2-6,CASSLEGTAGANVLTF,TGTGCCAGCAGCTTAGAAGGGACAGCTGGGGCCAACGTCCTGACTTTC
TRBV6-1,-,-,TRBJ1-2,CASSERAAYGYTF,TGTGCCAGCAGTGAAAGAGCCGCCTATGGCTACACCTTC
TRBV18,TRBD2,once,TRBJ2-1,CASSTSTGGNEQFF,TGTGCCAGCTCAACGTCGACGGGGGGTAATGAGCAGTTCTTC
TRBV5-1,TRBD2,-,TRBJ2-1,CASSLAPSGGSYNEQFF,TGCGCCAGCAGCTTGGCCCCTAGCGGGGGTTCCTACAATGAGCAGTTCTTC
TRBV7-9,TRBD2,-,TRBJ2-3,CASSSVGGSSTDTQYF,TGTGCCAGCAGCTCCGTCGGGGGGTCTAGCACAGATACGCAGTATTTT
TRBV11-2,TRBD2,-,TRBJ2-7,CASSFFFSGSRAYEQYF,TGTGCCAGCAGCTTTTTTTTTAGCGGGAGTCGCGCCTACGAGCAGTACTTC
TRBV5-4,-,-,TRBJ2-7,CASSFSPSGSAEQYF,TGTGCCAGCAGCTTCTCACCCTCGGGTAGCGCCGAGCAGTACTTC
TRBV6-1,-,-,TRBJ1-1,CASTTGTQGRTEAFF,TGTGCCAGCACCACAGGGACCCAAGGGCGGACTGAAGCTTTCTTT
TRBV5-1,TRBD1,once,TRBJ2-7,CASSGTGERPYEQYF,TGCGCCAGCAGCGGGACAGGGGAGCGGCCCTACGAGCAGTACTTC
TRBV5-5,TRBD1,-,TRBJ2-1,CASSLRQGARDEQFF,TGTGCCAGCAGCTTGAGACAGGGGGCTCGCGATGAGCAGTTCTTC
TRBV9,TRBD2,-,TRBJ2-3,CASGIAGVTDTQYF,TGTGCCAGCGGGATAGCGGGGGTCACAGATACGCAGTATTTT
TRBV5-6,TRBD1,-,TRBJ1-5,CASSSNRGLTQPQHF,TGTGCCAGCAGCAGTAACAGGGGGCTGACTCAGCCCCAGCATTTT
TRBV5-1,TRBD1,-,TRBJ1-2,CASSLGTGGVYGYTF,TGCGCCAGCAGCCTTGGTACAGGGGGAGTATATGGCTACACCTTC
TRBV2,-,few,TRBJ1-6,CASTPGVNSPLHF,TGTGCCAGCACGCCGGGGGTAAATTCACCCCTCCACTTT
TRBV6-5,-,-,TRBJ1-4,CASSRVGEKLFF,TGTGCCAGCTCCCGGGTCGGTGAAAAACTGTTTTTT
TRBV15,-,-,TRBJ1-4,CATSGNLDRSSEKLFF,TGTGCCACCAGCGGAAACTTAGACAGGAGCTCGGAAAAACTGTTTTTT
TRBV27,TRBD2,-,TRBJ2-7,CASSLNGDMREGSHEQYF,TGTGCCAGCAGTTTAAACGGGGACATGCGGGAGGGGAGCCACGAGCAGTACTTC
TRBV7-9,TRBD2,-,TRBJ2-3,CASSPIPRGVSTDTQYF,TGTGCCAGCAGCCCCATACCCCGGGGGGTTAGCACAGATACGCAGTATTTT
TRBV6-5,TRBD1,-,TRBJ1-4,CASRRDRGPEKLFF,TGTGCCAGCAGGAGGGACAGGGGGCCTGAAAAACTGTTTTTT
TRBV2,TRBD1,once,TRBJ2-7,CASSETGSLEQYF,TGTGCCAGCAGTGAGACAGGGTCTCTCGAGCAGTACTTC
TRBV6-5,-,-,TRBJ2-7,CASSSPLQGTYEQYF,TGTGCCAGCAGTTCACCCCTACAGGGCACCTACGAGCAGTACTTC
TRBV2,-,-,TRBJ1-1,CASKEVKAFF,TGTGCCAGCAAGGAGGTGAAAGCTTTCTTT
TRBV4-1,-,-,TRBJ2-7,CASSQDEISEQYF,TGCGCCAGCAGCCAAGATGAGATAAGTGAGCAGTACTTC
TRBV7-9,-,-,TRBJ1-1,CASSTGNTEAFF,TGTGCCAGCAGCACCGGGAACACTGAAGCTTTCTTT
TRBV5-5,-,-,TRBJ1-2,CASSLAPGDYGYTF,TGTGCCAGCAGCTTGGCCCCGGGGGACTATGGCTACACCTTC
TRBV29-1,TRBD1,-,TRBJ1-2,CSVEAQGADYGYTF,TGCAGCGTTGAAGCTCAGGGGGCCGACTATGGCTACACCTTC
TRBV10-3,TRBD2,-,TRBJ2-3,CAISERGGGDTDTQYF,TGTGCCATCAGTGAGAGAGGCGGGGGAGACACAGATACGCAGTATTTT
TRBV7-9,TRBD1,-,TRBJ2-3,CASSSTGDVGDTQYF,TGTGCCAGCAGCTCGACAGGGGATGTGGGAGATACGCAGTATTTT
TRBV7-8,TRBD2,-,TRBJ2-1,CASSVTSGEYNEQFF,TGTGCCAGCAGCGTGACTAGCGGGGAGTACAATGAGCAGTTCTTC
TRBV7-2,-,-,TRBJ1-1,CASSIAPGNLGTEAFF,TGTGCCAGCAGCATCGCTCCCGGGAATCTGGGGACTGAAGCTTTCTTT
TRBV6-1,TRBD2,-,TRBJ2-1,CASSEFTRLAAGGYNEQFF,TGTGCCAGCAGTGAGTTTACCCGACTAGCGGCCGGGGGCTACAATGAGCAGTTCTTC
TRBV18,-,few,TRBJ2-3,CASSPQGLSTDTQYF,TGTGCCAGCTCACCCCAGGGGCTTAGCACAGATACGCAGTATTTT
TRBV27,-,few,TRBJ1-2,CASSLAGVANYGYTF,TGTGCCAGCAGTTTGGCAGGGGTAGCTAACTATGGCTACACCTTC
TRBV27,-,-,TRBJ1-3,CASSFPDDRSSSGNTIYF,TGTGCCAGCAGTTTCCCCGACGACAGGTCGAGCTCTGGAAACACCATATATTTT
TRBV4-2,-,-,TRBJ1-3,CASSQDWAPPGNTIYF,TGTGCCAGCAGCCAAGATTGGGCCCCTCCTGGAAACACCATATATTTT